This is a list of T cell receptor beta chains from one sample in a study of T cell changes during pregnancy in multiple sclerosis. The assay was immunoSEQ multiplex PCR, and TCRdb's table has in-frame clones only and misses some. The repertoire has fewer than 35,000 clones, about nine tenths of them found once; the top ten carry approximately 4.5%. The input for sequencing was CD8+ T cells from peripheral blood mononuclear cells, taken in the second trimester of pregnancy. The receptors were gathered from a female donor with multiple sclerosis, enrolled in a pregnancy study. Both conserved end residues are part of each CDR3. D genes are given only for firm matches. Size is omitted from some rows. Given values are once, few, many or a class for expanded clones.

d_gene,v_gene,abundance,j_gene,CDR3aa,CDR3nt
TRBD2,TRBV7-2,-,TRBJ2-3,CASSPRLAGADTQYF,TGTGCCAGCAGCCCCCGGCTAGCGGGAGCGGATACGCAGTATTTT
-,TRBV7-9,once,TRBJ1-6,CASSSRQQEYYNSPLHF,TGTGCCAGCAGCTCAAGACAGCAGGAATACTATAATTCACCCCTCCACTTT
-,TRBV6-1,-,TRBJ2-3,CAIRSGAGHTDTQYF,TGTGCCATCCGTTCGGGAGCGGGACACACAGATACGCAGTATTTT
-,TRBV10-2,-,TRBJ1-2,CASSEGSIMGYTF,TGCGCCAGCAGTGAGGGGAGTATCATGGGCTACACCTTC
-,TRBV19,-,TRBJ1-1,CASTAVDSSTEAFF,TGTGCCAGTACCGCCGTCGACAGTTCCACTGAAGCTTTCTTT
TRBD2,TRBV10-2,-,TRBJ2-4,CASSESWGEGKNIQYF,TGCGCCAGCAGTGAGTCGTGGGGGGAGGGCAAAAACATTCAGTACTTC
TRBD1,TRBV7-9,-,TRBJ2-5,CASILLQGEIETQYF,TGTGCCAGCATCCTTCTACAGGGGGAAATAGAGACCCAGTACTTC
-,TRBV7-9,-,TRBJ2-5,CASTPAAGGFQETQYF,TGTGCCAGCACCCCCGCCGCAGGGGGGTTCCAAGAGACCCAGTACTTC
-,TRBV28,-,TRBJ1-1,CASSLLLKHEAFF,TGTGCCAGCAGCTTACTTCTGAAGCATGAAGCTTTCTTT
-,TRBV7-9,-,TRBJ2-4,CASSSERQPVAKNIQYF,TGTGCCAGCAGCTCCGAGCGACAGCCCGTAGCCAAAAACATTCAGTACTTC
-,TRBV4-1,-,TRBJ1-1,CASSQRERNTEAFF,TGCGCCAGCAGCCAAAGGGAGAGGAACACTGAAGCTTTCTTT
TRBD2,TRBV4-2,-,TRBJ2-7,CASSQETSGSYEQYF,TGTGCCAGCAGCCAAGAGACTAGCGGCTCCTACGAGCAGTACTTC
TRBD1,TRBV19,-,TRBJ1-1,CASSTGGSGVNTEAFF,TGTGCCAGTAGCACAGGGGGCAGTGGAGTTAACACTGAAGCTTTCTTT
TRBD1,TRBV29-1,-,TRBJ2-7,CSGWDRDRYEQYF,TGCAGCGGCTGGGACAGGGACCGCTACGAGCAGTACTTC
TRBD2,TRBV27,-,TRBJ2-1,CASSSPGLAGGVGEQFF,TGTGCCAGCAGTTCCCCCGGACTAGCGGGAGGCGTAGGTGAGCAGTTCTTC
-,TRBV5-4,-,TRBJ2-3,CASSSQDTQYF,TGTGCCAGCAGCTCGCAGGATACGCAGTATTTT
TRBD1,TRBV5-1,-,TRBJ1-1,CASSLARTGGNTEAFF,TGCGCCAGCAGCTTGGCTAGGACAGGGGGGAACACTGAAGCTTTCTTT
-,TRBV19,-,TRBJ1-4,CASTRRDKAEKLFF,TGTGCCAGTACTCGCCGGGACAAGGCGGAAAAACTGTTTTTT
-,TRBV27,-,TRBJ1-1,CASSTITNTEAFF,TGTGCCAGCAGTACAATAACGAACACTGAAGCTTTCTTT
-,TRBV4-3,-,TRBJ2-7,CASSQDGGGVGHEQYF,TGCGCCAGCAGCCAAGATGGTGGCGGAGTGGGGCACGAGCAGTACTTC
-,TRBV11-3,-,TRBJ2-3,CASSLEGGTSTDTQYF,TGTGCCAGCAGCTTAGAGGGCGGGACTAGCACAGATACGCAGTATTTT
-,TRBV27,-,TRBJ1-5,CATGQYSNQPQHF,TGTGCCACCGGACAGTATAGCAATCAGCCCCAGCATTTT
-,TRBV4-2,once,TRBJ2-1,CASSQGLAEPNEQFF,TGTGCCAGCAGCCAAGGATTAGCGGAGCCCAATGAGCAGTTCTTC
-,TRBV6-1,-,TRBJ1-6,CASSSRPDNSPLHF,TGTGCCAGCAGCTCCCGTCCGGATAATTCACCCCTCCACTTT
-,TRBV19,-,TRBJ1-2,CASGSGTNYGYTF,TGTGCCAGTGGGAGTGGGACTAACTATGGCTACACCTTC
-,TRBV27,-,TRBJ1-4,CASSHRKHHMITNEKLFF,TGTGCCAGCAGTCACCGCAAGCATCATATGATCACTAATGAAAAACTGTTTTTT
TRBD2,TRBV7-9,-,TRBJ2-4,CASSRPGGSEYLAKNIQYF,TGTGCCAGCAGCCGCCCGGGGGGTTCCGAATACCTAGCCAAAAACATTCAGTACTTC
-,TRBV5-5,-,TRBJ1-4,CASSPPGEGEKLFF,TGTGCCAGCAGCCCCCCAGGGGAGGGTGAAAAACTGTTTTTT
TRBD1,TRBV27,-,TRBJ2-1,CASATGGPYNEQFF,TGTGCCAGCGCCACAGGGGGTCCCTACAATGAGCAGTTCTTC
TRBD1,TRBV10-3,few,TRBJ1-1,CAISPDRGRGEAFF,TGTGCCATTTCCCCGGACAGGGGGCGGGGTGAAGCTTTCTTT
-,TRBV29-1,-,TRBJ1-4,CSVTPVPSGEKLFF,TGCAGCGTTACGCCAGTACCTTCGGGTGAAAAACTGTTTTTT
-,TRBV11-2,-,TRBJ2-7,CAGSSGYEQYF,TGTGCCGGGTCTTCGGGCTACGAGCAGTACTTC
-,TRBV11-2,-,TRBJ2-3,CASSLGGYRTDTQYF,TGTGCCAGCAGCTTAGGCGGCTATCGCACAGATACGCAGTATTTT
TRBD1,TRBV6-5,-,TRBJ1-4,CASSYSLGQGWEKLFF,TGTGCCAGCAGTTACTCCCTGGGACAGGGTTGGGAAAAACTGTTTTTT
TRBD2,TRBV4-1,-,TRBJ2-7,CASSPTSVSTYEQYF,TGCGCCAGCAGCCCGACTAGCGTAAGTACCTACGAGCAGTACTTC
TRBD2,TRBV5-4,-,TRBJ2-7,CASSGGLADYEQYF,TGTGCCAGCAGCGGGGGACTAGCGGATTACGAGCAGTACTTC
TRBD2,TRBV10-3,-,TRBJ2-1,CAISESVGLADNEQFF,TGTGCCATCAGTGAGTCGGTCGGCCTAGCGGACAATGAGCAGTTCTTC
TRBD1,TRBV30,-,TRBJ1-3,CAWSYLVSGGHTIYF,TGTGCCTGGAGTTATCTCGTGTCAGGGGGACACACCATATATTTT
-,TRBV19,-,TRBJ1-1,CATSGQLTEAFF,TGTGCCACCTCCGGACAGCTCACTGAAGCTTTCTTT
TRBD2,TRBV14,-,TRBJ2-3,CASSPSGTSTDTQYF,TGTGCCAGCAGCCCTAGCGGTACTAGCACAGATACGCAGTATTTT
-,TRBV15,-,TRBJ1-5,CATSNLNQPQHF,TGTGCCACCAGCAACTTGAATCAGCCCCAGCATTTT
TRBD2,TRBV30,-,TRBJ2-1,CAWVPSGIGANEQFF,TGTGCCTGGGTCCCTAGCGGGATTGGAGCCAATGAGCAGTTCTTC
TRBD1,TRBV5-3,-,TRBJ2-2,CARSSNRDRGNTGELFF,TGTGCCAGAAGTTCTAACCGGGACAGGGGGAACACCGGGGAGCTGTTTTTT
TRBD1,TRBV7-9,once,TRBJ2-2,CASSPPQGATGELFF,TGTGCCAGCAGCCCCCCACAGGGGGCCACCGGGGAGCTGTTTTTT
TRBD2,TRBV10-2,-,TRBJ2-7,CASSEGLAGGYEQYF,TGCGCCAGCAGTGAAGGACTAGCGGGAGGGTACGAGCAGTACTTC
TRBD1,TRBV5-1,medium-sized,TRBJ2-7,CASSLAAQGDEQYF,TGCGCCAGCAGCTTGGCCGCGCAGGGGGACGAGCAGTACTTC
TRBD1,TRBV5-1,-,TRBJ2-7,CASRHYQGATVYEQYF,TGCGCCAGCAGGCATTATCAGGGGGCGACGGTCTACGAGCAGTACTTC
-,TRBV9,-,TRBJ1-2,CASSVWLNYGHTF,TGTGCCAGCAGCGTGTGGCTGAACTATGGCCACACCTTC
-,TRBV2,-,TRBJ2-1,CASSPARAGGNEQFF,TGTGCCAGCTCCCCGGCACGCGCGGGTGGCAATGAGCAGTTCTTC
-,TRBV6-5,once,TRBJ2-1,CASSYSSAAAQFF,TGTGCCAGCAGTTACTCGTCGGCGGCGGCGCAGTTCTTC
TRBD1,TRBV2,-,TRBJ2-7,CARNPGQLYEQYF,TGTGCCAGAAATCCGGGACAGCTCTACGAGCAGTACTTC
TRBD1,TRBV13,-,TRBJ1-2,CASSSRGTGYGYTF,TGTGCCAGCAGCTCCAGGGGGACCGGCTATGGCTACACCTTC
TRBD1,TRBV5-1,-,TRBJ2-7,CASSKPGTGRYEQYF,TGCGCCAGCAGCAAACCCGGGACAGGGCGGTACGAGCAGTACTTC
-,TRBV2,-,TRBJ2-7,CASRAARAEQYF,TGTGCCAGCAGGGCCGCACGTGCCGAGCAGTACTTC
-,TRBV11-2,-,TRBJ2-7,CASSLIPRGLRNEQYF,TGTGCCAGCAGCTTAATCCCCAGGGGCCTTCGGAACGAGCAGTACTTC
TRBD1,TRBV4-2,-,TRBJ2-7,CASSPGTGGIYEQYF,TGTGCCAGCAGCCCCGGGACAGGGGGCATCTACGAGCAGTACTTC
TRBD1,TRBV5-6,-,TRBJ1-2,CASSSGQGSGYTF,TGTGCCAGCAGCTCCGGACAGGGCAGCGGCTACACCTTC
TRBD1,TRBV14,many,TRBJ2-7,CASSRWDRESRYEQYF,TGTGCCAGCAGCCGATGGGACAGGGAAAGCAGGTACGAGCAGTACTTC
TRBD1,TRBV5-4,-,TRBJ2-1,CASSLGTGDEGEQFF,TGTGCCAGCAGCTTAGGGACAGGGGATGAGGGTGAGCAGTTCTTC